This is a list of T cell receptor beta chains from one sample in a study of T cell responses to AZD1222 COVID-19 vaccine. TCRdb keeps only in-frame clones here, not all; method: immunoSEQ multiplex PCR. The sample has 130,000 to 150,000 clones, around 87% seen once; the top ten hold 1.5% to 2%. This material consisted of peripheral blood, taken on day 0 of AZD1222 vaccination. The origin of the receptors is an adult in good health. Both conserved end residues are part of each CDR3. Fields, in order: clone size, CDR3 length, D gene, J gene, V gene, CDR3 DNA, CDR3 protein. D genes are given only for firm matches. Clone size, where shown, is once, few, many, or a class for clones that have expanded.

-,12,-,TRBJ2-7,TRBV6-5,TGTGCCAGCAGTAGGCTCGACTACGAGCAGTACTTC,CASSRLDYEQYF
-,16,-,TRBJ2-5,TRBV5-1,TGCGCCAGCAGCTTGTACGGGGGGCCCCCCCAAGAGACCCAGTACTTC,CASSLYGGPPQETQYF
-,14,TRBD1,TRBJ1-6,TRBV3-1/TRBV3-2,TGTGCCAGCAGGGGGGACAGGAATAATTCACCCCTCCACTTT,CASRGDRNNSPLHF
-,13,-,TRBJ2-5,TRBV28,TGTGCCAGCAGTTACCGGGTAGAAGAGACCCAGTACTTC,CASSYRVEETQYF
-,14,TRBD1,TRBJ1-5,TRBV20-1,TGCAGTGCTAGTGGAGGACAGGAAAATCAGCCCCAGCATTTT,CSASGGQENQPQHF
-,14,-,TRBJ1-2,TRBV19,TGTGCCAGTACAAACACCCGACTTTACTATGGCTACACCTTC,CASTNTRLYYGYTF
-,18,TRBD1,TRBJ2-2,TRBV4-1,TGCGCCAGCAGCCTCCATACACCGGGACAGAAAAACACCGGGGAGCTGTTTTTT,CASSLHTPGQKNTGELFF
few,13,-,TRBJ2-2,TRBV29-1,TGCAGCGCCGGGTCATTACCCCCCGGGGAGCTGTTTTTT,CSAGSLPPGELFF
-,14,-,TRBJ1-3,TRBV19,TGTGCCAGCAGACAGAGCCCCTCTGGAAACACCATATATTTT,CASRQSPSGNTIYF
-,13,-,TRBJ1-1,TRBV30,TGTGCCTGGAGTCCTCCTTTGACCGAGAAAGCTTTCTTT,CAWSPPLTEKAFF
-,14,-,TRBJ2-7,TRBV13,TGTGCCAGCAGCTTAGGCAAGGTTTTTGGCGAGCAGTACTTC,CASSLGKVFGEQYF
-,14,TRBD2,TRBJ2-1,TRBV6-2/TRBV6-3,TGTGCCAGCAGTAAAAACGGACTAGCCAGTGAGCAGTTCTTC,CASSKNGLASEQFF
-,15,-,TRBJ1-5,TRBV5-1,TGCGCCAGCAGCTTGGGGGACCTACCCAATCAGCCCCAGCATTTT,CASSLGDLPNQPQHF
-,15,TRBD1,TRBJ1-4,TRBV7-3,TGTGCCAGCAGACTCGGGACAGCAACTAATGAAAAACTGTTTTTT,CASRLGTATNEKLFF
-,16,-,TRBJ2-1,TRBV6-9,TGTGCCGAAAAAGCCGCCGGGGTTGGTCCCTACAATGAGCAGTTCTTC,CAEKAAGVGPYNEQFF
-,11,-,TRBJ1-2,TRBV9,TGTGCCAGCCCCCCTCCGGGCAGCTACACCTTC,CASPPPGSYTF
-,16,-,TRBJ2-3,TRBV5-5,TGTGCCAGCAGCTCCCGCCGGGGCGGGGCCGCCGATACGCAGTATTTT,CASSSRRGGAADTQYF
-,14,-,TRBJ2-2,TRBV6-4,TGTGCCAGCAGAGAGAACAGTGGCACCGGGGAGCTGTTTTTT,CASRENSGTGELFF
once,15,TRBD1,TRBJ2-3,TRBV5-8,TGTGCCAGCAGCTTGGGGGACAGGGGTTTGAATACGCAGTATTTT,CASSLGDRGLNTQYF
-,13,-,TRBJ2-3,TRBV12-3/TRBV12-4,TGTGCCAGCAGTTTAAGCCCTTCAGATACGCAGTATTTT,CASSLSPSDTQYF
-,13,TRBD1,TRBJ1-2,TRBV19,TGTGCCAGTAGAGGACAGGGGGACTATGGCTACACCTTC,CASRGQGDYGYTF
-,14,-,TRBJ1-3,TRBV4-1,TGCGCCAGCAGCTCTACGCGGGGAGGAAACACCATATATTTT,CASSSTRGGNTIYF
once,12,-,TRBJ1-5,TRBV6-5,TGTGCCAGCACATCGGGGACACAGCCCCAGCATTTT,CASTSGTQPQHF